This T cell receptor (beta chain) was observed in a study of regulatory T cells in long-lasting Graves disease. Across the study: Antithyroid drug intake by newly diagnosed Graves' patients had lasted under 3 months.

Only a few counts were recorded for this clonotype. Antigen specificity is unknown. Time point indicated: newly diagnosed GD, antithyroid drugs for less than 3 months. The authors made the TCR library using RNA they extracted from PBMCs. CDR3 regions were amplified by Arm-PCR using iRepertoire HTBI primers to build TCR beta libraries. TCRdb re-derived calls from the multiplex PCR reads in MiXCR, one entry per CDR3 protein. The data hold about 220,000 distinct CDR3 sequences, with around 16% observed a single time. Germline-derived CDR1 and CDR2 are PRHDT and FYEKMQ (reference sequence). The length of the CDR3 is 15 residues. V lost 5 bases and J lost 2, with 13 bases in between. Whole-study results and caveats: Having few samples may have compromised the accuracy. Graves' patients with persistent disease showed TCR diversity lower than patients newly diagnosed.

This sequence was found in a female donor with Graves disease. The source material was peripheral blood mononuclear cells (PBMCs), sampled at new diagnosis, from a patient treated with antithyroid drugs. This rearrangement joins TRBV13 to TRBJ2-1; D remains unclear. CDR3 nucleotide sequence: TGTGCCAGCAGCCCCCTCGCGCGGACCTACAATGAGCAGTTCTTC. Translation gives CASSPLARTYNEQFF.